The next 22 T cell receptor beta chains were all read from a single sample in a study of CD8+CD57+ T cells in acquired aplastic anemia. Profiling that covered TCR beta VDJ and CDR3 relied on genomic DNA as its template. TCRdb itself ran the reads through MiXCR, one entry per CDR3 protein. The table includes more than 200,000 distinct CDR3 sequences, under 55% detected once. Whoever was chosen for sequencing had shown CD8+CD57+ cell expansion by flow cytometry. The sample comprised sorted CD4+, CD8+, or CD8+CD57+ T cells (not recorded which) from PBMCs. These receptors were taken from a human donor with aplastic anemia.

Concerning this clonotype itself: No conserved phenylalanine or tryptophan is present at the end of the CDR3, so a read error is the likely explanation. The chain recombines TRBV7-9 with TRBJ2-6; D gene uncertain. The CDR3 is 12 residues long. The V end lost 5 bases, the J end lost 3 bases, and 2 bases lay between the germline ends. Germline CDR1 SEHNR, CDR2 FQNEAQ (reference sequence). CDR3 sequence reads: CASSRGANVLTS. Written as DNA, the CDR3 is TGTGCCAGCAGCCGTGGGGCCAACGTCCTGACTTCC.

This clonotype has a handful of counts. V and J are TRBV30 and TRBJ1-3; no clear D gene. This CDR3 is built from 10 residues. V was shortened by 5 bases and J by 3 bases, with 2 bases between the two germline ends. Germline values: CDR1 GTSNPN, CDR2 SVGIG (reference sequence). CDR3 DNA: TGTGCCTGGTATGGAAACACCATATATTTT. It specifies CAWYGNTIYF.

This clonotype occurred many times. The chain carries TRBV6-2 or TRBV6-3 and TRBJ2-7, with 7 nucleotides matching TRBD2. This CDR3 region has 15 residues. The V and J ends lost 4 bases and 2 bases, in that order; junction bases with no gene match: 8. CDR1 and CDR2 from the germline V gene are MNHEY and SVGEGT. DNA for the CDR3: TGTGCCAGCAGTTCCTCCGGGAGGCTCCCCTACGAGCAGTACTTC. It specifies CASSSSGRLPYEQYF.

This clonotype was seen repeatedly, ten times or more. CDR3: CASSFGKRGTEAFF. The CDR3 coding sequence is TGTGCCAGCAGCTTTGGCAAAAGAGGGACTGAAGCTTTCTTT. The chain couples TRBV5-6 to TRBJ1-1; D is undetermined. The CDR3 length is 14 residues. Germline values: CDR1 SGHDT, CDR2 YYEEEE. The ends were cut back, 2 bases at V and 5 bases at J, with 13 bases in the middle.

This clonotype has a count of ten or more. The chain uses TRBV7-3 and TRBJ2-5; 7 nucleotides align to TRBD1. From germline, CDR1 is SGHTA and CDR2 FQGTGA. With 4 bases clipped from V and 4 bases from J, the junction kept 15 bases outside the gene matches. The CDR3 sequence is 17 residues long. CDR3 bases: TGTGCCAGCAGCTCAATCCCGGGACAGCTCGTGGGAGAGACCCAGTACTTC. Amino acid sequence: CASSSIPGQLVGETQYF.

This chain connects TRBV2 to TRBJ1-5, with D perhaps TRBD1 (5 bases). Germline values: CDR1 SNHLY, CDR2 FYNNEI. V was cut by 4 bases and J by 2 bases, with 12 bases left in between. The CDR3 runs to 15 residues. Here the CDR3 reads CASSGGVSGNQPQHF. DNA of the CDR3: TGTGCCAGCAGTGGGGGGGTTTCGGGCAATCAGCCCCAGCATTTT.

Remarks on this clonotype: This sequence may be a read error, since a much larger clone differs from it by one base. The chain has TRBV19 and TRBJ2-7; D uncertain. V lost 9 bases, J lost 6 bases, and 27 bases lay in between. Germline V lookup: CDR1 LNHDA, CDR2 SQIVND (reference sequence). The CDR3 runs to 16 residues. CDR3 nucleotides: TGTGCCAGCAGCCTTATAACAGACCTAGAGATTGCCGAGCAGTACTTC. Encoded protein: CASSLITDLEIAEQYF.

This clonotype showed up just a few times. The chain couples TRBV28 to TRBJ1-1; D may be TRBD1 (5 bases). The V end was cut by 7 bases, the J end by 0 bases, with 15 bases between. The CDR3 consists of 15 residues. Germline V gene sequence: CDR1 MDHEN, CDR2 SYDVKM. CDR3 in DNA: TGTGCCAGCACTCATGGGGGGGGGTTGAACACTGAAGCTTTCTTT. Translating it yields CASTHGGGLNTEAFF.

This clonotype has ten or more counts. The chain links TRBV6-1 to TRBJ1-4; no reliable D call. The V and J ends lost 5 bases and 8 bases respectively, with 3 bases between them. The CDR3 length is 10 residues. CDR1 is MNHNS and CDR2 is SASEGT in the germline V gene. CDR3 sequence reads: CASSWEKLFF. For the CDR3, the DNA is TGTGCCAGCAGTTGGGAAAAACTGTTTTTT.

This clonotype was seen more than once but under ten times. CDR3: CASSSGQNNQPQHF. CDR3 sequence (DNA): TGTGCCAGCAGTTCGGGACAGAACAATCAGCCCCAGCATTTT. The V gene is TRBV28, the J gene TRBJ1-5; 7 nucleotides align to TRBD1. Trimming at V came to 4 bases and at J to 3 bases, leaving 3 bases not matched to a gene. This CDR3 has 14 amino acids. Looked up from germline, CDR1 is MDHEN and CDR2 is SYDVKM. The variable domain in full, with the rest retrieved from reference TRBV28 and TRBJ1-5, is DVKVTQSSRYLVKRTGEKVFLECVQDMDHENMFWYRQDPGLGLRLIYFSYDVKMKEKGDIPEGYSVSREKKERFSLILESASTNQTSMYLCASSSGQNNQPQHFGDGTRLSIL.

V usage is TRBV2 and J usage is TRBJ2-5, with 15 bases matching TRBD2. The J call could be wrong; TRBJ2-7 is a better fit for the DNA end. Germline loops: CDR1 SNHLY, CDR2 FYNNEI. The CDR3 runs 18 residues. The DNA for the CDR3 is TGTGCCAGCAGGCTACCCGGGACTAGCGGGAGGCCCTCCTACGAGCAGTACTTC. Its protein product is CASRLPGTSGRPSYEQYF.

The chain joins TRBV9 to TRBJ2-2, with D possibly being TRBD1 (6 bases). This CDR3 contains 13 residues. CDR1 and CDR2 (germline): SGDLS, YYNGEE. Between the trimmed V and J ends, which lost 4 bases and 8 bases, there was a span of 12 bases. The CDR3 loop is CASSPIDRGELFF. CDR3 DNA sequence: TGTGCCAGCAGCCCGATAGACAGGGGGGAGCTGTTTTTT. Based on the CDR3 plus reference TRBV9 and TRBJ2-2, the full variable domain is DSGVTQTPKHLITATGQRVTLRCSPRSGDLSVYWYQQSLDQGLQFLIQYYNGEERAKGNILERFSAQQFPDLHSELNLSSLELGDSALYFCASSPIDRGELFFGEGSRLTVL.

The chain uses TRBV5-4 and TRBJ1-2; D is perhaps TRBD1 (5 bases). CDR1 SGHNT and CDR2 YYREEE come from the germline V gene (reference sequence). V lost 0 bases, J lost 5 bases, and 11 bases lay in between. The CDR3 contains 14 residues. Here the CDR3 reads CASSLGQFRYGYTF. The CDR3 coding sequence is TGTGCCAGCAGCTTGGGACAGTTTAGATATGGCTACACCTTC.

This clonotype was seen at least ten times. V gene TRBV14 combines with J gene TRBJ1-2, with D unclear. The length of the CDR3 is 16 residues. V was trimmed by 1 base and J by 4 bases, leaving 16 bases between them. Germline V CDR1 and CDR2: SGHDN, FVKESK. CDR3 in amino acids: CASSQVGLEGIYGYTF. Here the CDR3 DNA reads TGTGCCAGCAGCCAAGTGGGGTTGGAAGGTATCTATGGCTACACCTTC.

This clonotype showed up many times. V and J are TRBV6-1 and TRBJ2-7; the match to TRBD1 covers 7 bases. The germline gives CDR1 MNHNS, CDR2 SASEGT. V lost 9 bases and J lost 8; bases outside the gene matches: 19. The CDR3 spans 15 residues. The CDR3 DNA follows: TGTGCCAGTACCGGGACAGTGAATCCCCCTACGAAGCAGTACTTC. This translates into CASTGTVNPPTKQYF.

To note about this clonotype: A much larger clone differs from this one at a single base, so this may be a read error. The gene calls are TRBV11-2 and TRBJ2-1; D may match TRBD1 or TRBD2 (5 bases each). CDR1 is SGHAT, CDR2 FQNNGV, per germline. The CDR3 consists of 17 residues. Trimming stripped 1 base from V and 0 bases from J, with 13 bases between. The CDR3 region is CASSLVLGTVSYNEQFF. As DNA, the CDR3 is TGTGCCAGCAGCTTAGTATTGGGGACGGTCTCCTACAATGAGCAGTTCTTC.

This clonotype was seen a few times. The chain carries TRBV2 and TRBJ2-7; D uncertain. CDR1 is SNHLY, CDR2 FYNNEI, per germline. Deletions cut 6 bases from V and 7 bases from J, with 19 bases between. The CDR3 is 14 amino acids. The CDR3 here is CASRSGPNLVEQYF. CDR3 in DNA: TGTGCCAGCAGATCCGGGCCTAACCTAGTGGAGCAGTACTTC.

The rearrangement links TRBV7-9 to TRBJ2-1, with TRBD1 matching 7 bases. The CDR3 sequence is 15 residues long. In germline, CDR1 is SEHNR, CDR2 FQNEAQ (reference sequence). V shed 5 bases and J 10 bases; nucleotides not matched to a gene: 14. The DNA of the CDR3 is TGTGCCAGCAGCCACGGGACAGCCAACACCGGGGAGCAGTTCTTC. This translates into CASSHGTANTGEQFF.

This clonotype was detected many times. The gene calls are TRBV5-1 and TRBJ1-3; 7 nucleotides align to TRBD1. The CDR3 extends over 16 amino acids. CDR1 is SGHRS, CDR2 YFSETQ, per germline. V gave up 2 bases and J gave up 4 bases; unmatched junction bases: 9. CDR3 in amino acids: CASSFLGQRDGNTIYF. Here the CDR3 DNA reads TGCGCCAGCAGCTTCTTGGGACAGCGAGACGGAAACACCATATATTTT.

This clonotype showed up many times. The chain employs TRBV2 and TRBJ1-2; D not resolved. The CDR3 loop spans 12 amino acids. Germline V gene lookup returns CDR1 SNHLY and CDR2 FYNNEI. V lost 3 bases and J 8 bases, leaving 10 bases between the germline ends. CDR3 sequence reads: CASSEVVWGYTF. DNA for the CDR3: TGTGCCAGCAGTGAGGTAGTATGGGGCTACACCTTC.

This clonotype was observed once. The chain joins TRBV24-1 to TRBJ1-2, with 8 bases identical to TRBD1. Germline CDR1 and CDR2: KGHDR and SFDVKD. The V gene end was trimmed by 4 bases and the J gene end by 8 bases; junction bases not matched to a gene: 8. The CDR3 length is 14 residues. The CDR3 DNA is TGTGCCACCAGTGACCATGGACAGGGTAAAGGCTACACCTTC. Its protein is CATSDHGQGKGYTF.

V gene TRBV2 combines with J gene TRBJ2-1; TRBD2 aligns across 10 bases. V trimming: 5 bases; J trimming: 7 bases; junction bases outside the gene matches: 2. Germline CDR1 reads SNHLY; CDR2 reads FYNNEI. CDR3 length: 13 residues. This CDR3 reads CASSRAGGNEQFF. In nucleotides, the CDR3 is TGTGCCAGCAGTAGAGCGGGGGGGAATGAGCAGTTCTTC.